Below, 10 T cell receptor beta chains from the same sample are listed, as sequenced in a study of cytomegalovirus exposure and HLA in healthy donors. The PCR contained 60 Vbeta and 13 Jbeta primers. The protocol was immunoSEQ multiplex PCR, while the TCRdb copy is restricted to in-frame clones and leaves out a portion. This sample has about 150,000 clones, with 50% to 75% found just once. Sequencing input: PBMCs. The receptors come from a woman aged 25 to 39 in good health and CMV-seropositive.

The genes are TRBV2 and TRBJ1-3, with a possible D match to TRBD1 (5 bases). The CDR3 loop spans 14 amino acids. CDR1 SNHLY and CDR2 FYNNEI come from the germline V gene. V lost 6 bases and J 0 bases, leaving 9 bases between the germline ends. In nucleotides, the CDR3 is TGTGCCAGCAGGGCAGGGCCCTCTGGAAACACCATATATTTT. This translates into CASRAGPSGNTIYF.

This chain uses TRBV25-1 with TRBJ1-1; TRBD1 aligns across 7 bases. Germline CDR1 reads MGHDK; CDR2 reads SYGVNS. CDR3 length equals 13 residues. V was clipped by 7 bases and J by 5 bases; unmatched bases: 7. CDR3 bases: TGTGCCAGCACCCGACAGGGAGGTACTGAAGCTTTCTTT. It translates to CASTRQGGTEAFF.

In this sample, this clone turned up a few times. The CDR3 loop is CASSFSGSFEQFF. As DNA, the CDR3 is TGTGCCAGCAGCTTTAGCGGGAGTTTTGAGCAGTTCTTC. The chain has TRBV11-2 and TRBJ2-1; TRBD2 matches 9 bases. Per the germline V gene, CDR1 is SGHAT and CDR2 is FQNNGV. The CDR3 spans 13 residues. Trimming at V came to 3 bases and at J to 9 bases, leaving 3 bases not matched to a gene.

V and J are TRBV6-5 and TRBJ1-1, with D possibly being TRBD1 (5 bases). V lost 8 bases and J 3 bases, leaving 13 bases between the germline ends. Looked up from germline, CDR1 is MNHEY and CDR2 is SVGAGI. The CDR3 spans 13 residues. The chain's CDR3 is CASYIARDTEAFF. The CDR3 DNA follows: TGTGCCAGCTATATTGCCAGGGACACTGAAGCTTTCTTT.

The rearrangement links TRBV2 to TRBJ2-5; D perhaps matches TRBD2 (5 bases). V dropped 6 bases and J dropped 4 bases, with 9 bases sitting between them. Germline CDR1 and CDR2: SNHLY and FYNNEI. The CDR3 runs 12 residues. The CDR3 sequence is CASRLASETQYF. The CDR3 DNA sequence: TGTGCCAGCAGGCTAGCTTCAGAGACCCAGTACTTC.

This sequence joins TRBV5-8 and TRBJ1-2; the D gene is possibly TRBD1 (6 bases). The CDR3 has 14 residues. V lost 4 bases, J lost 2 bases, and 12 bases lay in between. CDR1 and CDR2 (germline): SGHTS, YDEGEE. In DNA, the CDR3 is TGTGCCAGCAGCCTGACAGGACGCAACTATGGCTACACCTTC. Translated: CASSLTGRNYGYTF. Filled out from reference TRBV5-8 and TRBJ1-2, the complete variable domain reads EAGVTQSPTHLIKTRGQQATLRCSPISGHTSVYWYQQALGLGLQFLLWYDEGEERNRGNFPPRFSGRQFPNYSSELNVNALELEDSALYLCASSLTGRNYGYTFGSGTRLTVV.

The chain has TRBV10-1 and TRBJ2-7, with TRBD2 as a possible D gene (6 bases). The germline V gene has CDR1 WNHNN and CDR2 SYGVQD (reference sequence). The CDR3 covers 13 residues. V was clipped by 3 bases and J by 6 bases, with 12 bases between them. The CDR3 sequence is CASSELADSEQYF. In DNA form, the CDR3 reads TGCGCCAGCAGTGAACTAGCAGACTCCGAGCAGTACTTC.

The rearrangement joins TRBV2 to TRBJ2-5; D gene ambiguous. This CDR3 is 14 amino acids long. V lost 3 bases and J 0 bases, leaving 8 bases between the germline ends. Germline values: CDR1 SNHLY, CDR2 FYNNEI. The CDR3 DNA follows: TGTGCCAGCAGTGAGTCCAGGTACCAAGAGACCCAGTACTTC. Translated, it gives CASSESRYQETQYF.

The rearrangement links TRBV15 to TRBJ1-5, with D possibly TRBD1 on 5 matching bases. This CDR3 is built from 15 residues. Looked up from germline, CDR1 is LNHNV and CDR2 is YYDKDF (reference sequence). V was pared by 0 bases and J by 4 bases, with 10 bases between. The CDR3 sequence: CATSRDNQGNQPQHF. The CDR3 DNA reads TGTGCCACCAGCAGAGATAACCAGGGTAATCAGCCCCAGCATTTT.

This clone was detected only a few times. This sequence joins TRBV4-1 and TRBJ2-2, with D tentatively TRBD2 (6 bases). The CDR3 is 17 residues long. Trimming took 4 bases from V and 4 from J, leaving 19 bases between them. Germline CDR1 MGHRA, CDR2 YSYEKL. CDR3: CASSPSVGRRGTGELFF. CDR3 coding DNA: TGCGCCAGCAGCCCGTCAGTAGGGCGGCGGGGCACCGGGGAGCTGTTTTTT.